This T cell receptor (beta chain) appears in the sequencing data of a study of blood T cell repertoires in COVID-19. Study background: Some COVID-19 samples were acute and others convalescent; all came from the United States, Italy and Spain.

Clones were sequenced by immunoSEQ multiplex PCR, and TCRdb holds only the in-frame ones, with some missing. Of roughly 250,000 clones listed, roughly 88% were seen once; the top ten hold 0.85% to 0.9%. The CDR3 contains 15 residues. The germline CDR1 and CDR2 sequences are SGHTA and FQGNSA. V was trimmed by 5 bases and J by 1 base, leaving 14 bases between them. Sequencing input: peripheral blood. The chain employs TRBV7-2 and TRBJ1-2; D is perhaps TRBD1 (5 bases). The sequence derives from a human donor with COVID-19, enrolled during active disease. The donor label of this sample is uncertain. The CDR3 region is CASSPNGDFNYGYTF. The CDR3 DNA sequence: TGTGCCAGCAGCCCTAACGGGGACTTTAACTATGGCTACACCTTC.